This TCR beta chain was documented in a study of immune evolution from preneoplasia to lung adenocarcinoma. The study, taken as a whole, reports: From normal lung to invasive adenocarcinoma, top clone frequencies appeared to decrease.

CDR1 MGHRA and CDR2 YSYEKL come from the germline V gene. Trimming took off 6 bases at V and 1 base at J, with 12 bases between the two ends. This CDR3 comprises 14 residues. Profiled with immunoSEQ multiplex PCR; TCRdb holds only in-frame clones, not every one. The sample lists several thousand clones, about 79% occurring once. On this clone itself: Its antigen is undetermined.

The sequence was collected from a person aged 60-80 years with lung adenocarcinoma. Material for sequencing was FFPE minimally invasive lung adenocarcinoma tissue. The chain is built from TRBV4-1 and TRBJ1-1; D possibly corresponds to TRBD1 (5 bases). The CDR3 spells CASRGTLKNTEAFF. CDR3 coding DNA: TGCGCCAGCAGGGGGACCTTGAAGAACACTGAAGCTTTCTTT.